This is a list of T cell receptor beta chains from one sample in a study of CD8 T cells in ankylosing spondylitis. From the 5' RACE reads, TCRdb called clonotypes with MiXCR, one entry per CDR3 protein. Among approximately 200,000 distinct CDR3 sequences listed, approximately 13% were seen once. Sequencing was carried out using blood, either unsorted or a sorted T cell fraction (not recorded which). These receptors originate from a female donor with ankylosing spondylitis or in good health (not recorded which). Both conserved end residues are part of each CDR3. Each record gives: V gene, J gene, D gene, clone size, CDR3 protein, CDR3 DNA. A D gene is named only where the DNA matches it firmly. Where a row states a size, it is once, few, many or the class of an expanded clone; other rows omit it.

TRBV12-3/TRBV12-4	TRBJ2-2	TRBD1	many	CASSSRDRVNTGELFF	TGTGCCAGCAGTTCACGGGACAGGGTGAACACCGGGGAGCTGTTTTTT
TRBV5-1	TRBJ2-2	TRBD2	many	CASSLGTSGSTGELFF	TGCGCCAGCAGCCTGGGGACTAGCGGGAGCACCGGGGAGCTGTTTTTT
TRBV20-1	TRBJ2-7	.	many	CSARDRGASLSGQYF	TGCAGTGCTAGAGATAGAGGGGCTAGCCTGAGTGGGCAGTACTTC
TRBV7-2	TRBJ1-5	.	many	CASSLGGYSNQPQHF	TGCGCCAGCAGCTTGGGGGGGTATAGCAATCAGCCCCAGCATTTT
TRBV12-3/TRBV12-4	TRBJ2-7	.	many	CASSPLGWAYEQYF	TGTGCCAGCAGTCCCCTCGGCTGGGCCTACGAGCAGTACTTC
TRBV20-1	TRBJ1-1	.	few	CSARRQLNTEAFF	TGCAGTGCTAGACGGCAGCTGAACACTGAAGCTTTCTTT
TRBV14	TRBJ2-4	.	few	CASSQGGWENIQYF	TGTGCCAGCAGCCAAGGAGGGTGGGAAAACATTCAGTACTTC
TRBV7-9	TRBJ2-1	TRBD2	many	CASSPRRGGHNEQFF	TGTGCCAGCAGCCCCCGTCGGGGGGGGCACAATGAGCAGTTCTTC
TRBV12-5	TRBJ1-4	.	.	CASGPGRQLYEKLFF	TGTGCTAGTGGACCTGGGCGGCAGCTTTATGAAAAACTGTTTTTT
TRBV24-1	TRBJ1-4	TRBD1	many	CATSDATGMNEKLFF	TGTGCCACCAGTGATGCGACAGGGATGAATGAAAAACTGTTTTTT
TRBV12-3/TRBV12-4	TRBJ2-7	.	.	CASSRGPTYEQYF	TGTGCCAGCAGTCGGGGGCCCACCTACGAGCAGTACTTC
TRBV24-1	TRBJ2-1	TRBD2	many	CATKGREKTSNEQFF	TGTGCCACCAAAGGGCGGGAGAAAACATCCAATGAGCAGTTCTTC
TRBV20-1	TRBJ2-7	.	.	CSARDGSFSYEQYF	TGCAGTGCTAGAGATGGCTCCTTCTCCTACGAGCAGTACTTC
TRBV11-2	TRBJ2-3	.	many	CASSLSGEQTQYF	TGTGCCAGCAGCTTATCTGGCGAGCAAACGCAGTATTTT
TRBV20-1	TRBJ2-7	TRBD2	many	CSASILAGAYEQYF	TGCAGTGCTAGTATCCTAGCGGGGGCCTACGAGCAGTACTTC
TRBV20-1	TRBJ2-1	.	few	CSGDGDLGNEQFF	TGCAGTGGGGACGGGGACCTCGGTAATGAGCAGTTCTTC
TRBV5-1	TRBJ1-5	TRBD1	many	CASSPTGTGSNQPQHF	TGCGCCAGCAGCCCAACCGGGACAGGGAGCAATCAGCCCCAGCATTTT
TRBV5-1	TRBJ2-7	TRBD2	many	CASSLILAGKSYEQYF	TGCGCCAGCAGCCTAATACTAGCGGGCAAATCTTACGAGCAGTACTTC
TRBV4-2	TRBJ2-1	.	many	CASSQESAGLHYNEQFF	TGTGCCAGCAGCCAAGAAAGCGCGGGACTCCATTACAATGAGCAGTTCTTC
TRBV6-2/TRBV6-3	TRBJ2-1	.	many	CATEQSHVDEQFF	TGTGCCACTGAACAGAGTCATGTCGATGAGCAGTTCTTC
TRBV25-1	TRBJ1-3	.	many	CASSTGTHFGNTIYF	TGTGCCAGCTCAACCGGGACTCACTTCGGAAACACCATATATTTT
TRBV20-1	TRBJ2-3	.	few	CSADGDTQYF	TGCAGTGCTGACGGGGATACGCAGTATTTT
TRBV20-1	TRBJ1-2	TRBD1	many	CSASGRGQGYTF	TGCAGTGCTAGCGGCAGGGGGCAGGGCTACACCTTC
TRBV25-1	TRBJ1-3	.	.	CASSERGNSGNTIYF	TGTGCCAGCAGCGAAAGGGGGAACTCTGGAAACACCATATATTTT
TRBV3-1	TRBJ1-1	.	many	CASSHNTEAFF	TGTGCCAGCAGCCACAACACTGAAGCTTTCTTT
TRBV7-9	TRBJ1-5	.	many	CASSPLEGLQPQHF	TGTGCCAGCAGCCCTTTGGAGGGGCTTCAGCCCCAGCATTTT
TRBV29-1	TRBJ2-7	.	few	CSVGNSETKLYEQYF	TGCAGCGTCGGGAACTCGGAAACTAAGCTCTACGAGCAGTACTTC
TRBV12-3/TRBV12-4	TRBJ1-1	TRBD1	many	CASSRRRTGAVAEAFF	TGTGCCAGCAGCCGGCGGAGAACAGGGGCAGTGGCTGAAGCTTTCTTT
TRBV3-1	TRBJ2-1	.	many	CASSQERAYNEQFF	TGTGCCAGCAGCCAAGAAAGAGCGTACAATGAGCAGTTCTTC
TRBV30	TRBJ2-7	TRBD2	.	CAWSPLAAGGGEQYF	TGTGCCTGGAGTCCGCTAGCGGCGGGAGGAGGCGAGCAGTACTTC
TRBV19	TRBJ1-2	.	many	CAGGSNYGYTF	TGTGCCGGCGGATCGAACTATGGCTACACCTTC
TRBV27	TRBJ2-1	.	many	CASSLGPSYNEQFF	TGTGCCAGCAGTTTAGGGCCTTCTTACAATGAGCAGTTCTTC
TRBV2	TRBJ2-7	TRBD1	.	CASRVELQGSEQYF	TGTGCCAGCAGGGTAGAACTACAGGGGAGCGAGCAGTACTTC
TRBV7-3	TRBJ2-7	TRBD1	.	CASSLIGTDEQYF	TGTGCCAGCAGCCTGATCGGGACAGACGAGCAGTACTTC
TRBV5-1	TRBJ2-7	TRBD1	many	CASSSKGQFYEQYF	TGCGCCAGCAGCTCGAAGGGACAGTTCTACGAGCAGTACTTC
TRBV27	TRBJ2-2	.	.	CASRDWDTGELFF	TGTGCCAGCCGGGACTGGGACACCGGGGAGCTGTTTTTT
TRBV20-1	TRBJ2-2	TRBD2	many	CSASPPTSPNTGELFF	TGCAGTGCTAGCCCACCGACTAGCCCCAACACCGGGGAGCTGTTTTTT
TRBV7-2	TRBJ2-1	.	.	CASSSTLAYEQFF	TGTGCCAGCAGCTCGACCTTAGCGTATGAGCAGTTCTTC